These T cell receptor beta chains were read from a single sample in a study of blood T cell repertoires in COVID-19. Clones were read by immunoSEQ multiplex PCR, and TCRdb kept only the in-frame ones, dropping some. The repertoire holds 95,000 to 150,000 clones, with around 86% as singletons. The sample comprised peripheral blood. The receptor source for this set is a woman aged 70-85 years with acute or convalescent COVID-19. CDR3s include the opening cysteine and the closing phenylalanine or tryptophan. A D gene is named only where the DNA matches it firmly. Rows give clone size only sometimes, using once, few, many, or a class for an expanded clone.

abundance: NA
v_gene: TRBV19
d_gene: NA
j_gene: TRBJ1-2
CDR3nt: TGTGCCACAAAGGGCGGGAGGGGCGCTCTATCATCCGGCTACACCTTC
CDR3aa: CATKGGRGALSSGYTF

abundance: NA
v_gene: TRBV3-1/TRBV3-2
d_gene: NA
j_gene: TRBJ2-1
CDR3nt: TGTGCCAGCAGCCCCCGAGGCCTAGCCAATGAGCAGTTCTTC
CDR3aa: CASSPRGLANEQFF

abundance: NA
v_gene: TRBV7-3
d_gene: TRBD1
j_gene: TRBJ1-6
CDR3nt: TGTGCCAGCAGCTTAACAGGAGACAGGGGGCGGTCACCCCTCCACTTT
CDR3aa: CASSLTGDRGRSPLHF

abundance: NA
v_gene: TRBV30
d_gene: NA
j_gene: TRBJ1-6
CDR3nt: TGTGCCTGGAGTAGGGGGTTCTATAATTCACCCCTCCACTTT
CDR3aa: CAWSRGFYNSPLHF

abundance: NA
v_gene: TRBV3-1/TRBV3-2
d_gene: NA
j_gene: TRBJ1-6
CDR3nt: TGTGCCAGCAGCCAACAGGGCCAGACCGCCAATTCACCCCTCCACTTT
CDR3aa: CASSQQGQTANSPLHF

abundance: NA
v_gene: TRBV30
d_gene: NA
j_gene: TRBJ1-5
CDR3nt: TGTGCCTGGAGCCAGGGGTTTAATCAGCCCCAGCATTTT
CDR3aa: CAWSQGFNQPQHF

abundance: NA
v_gene: TRBV6-1
d_gene: NA
j_gene: TRBJ2-7
CDR3nt: TGTGCCAGCAGTGAATCTGGCCACGAGCAGTACTTC
CDR3aa: CASSESGHEQYF

abundance: NA
v_gene: TRBV19
d_gene: TRBD2
j_gene: TRBJ2-3
CDR3nt: TGTGCCAGTAGTATGGTCGGTAGCGGGGCTAGAGATACGCAGTATTTT
CDR3aa: CASSMVGSGARDTQYF

abundance: few
v_gene: TRBV19
d_gene: NA
j_gene: TRBJ1-5
CDR3nt: TGTGCCAGTAGTATACTTCCCCTCACAGGTCACCATCAGCCCCAGCATTTT
CDR3aa: CASSILPLTGHHQPQHF

abundance: NA
v_gene: TRBV2
d_gene: NA
j_gene: TRBJ2-5
CDR3nt: TGTGCCAGCAGTAGGAAGGGCGGGGAAGAGACCCAGTACTTC
CDR3aa: CASSRKGGEETQYF

abundance: NA
v_gene: TRBV19
d_gene: NA
j_gene: TRBJ2-3
CDR3nt: TGTGCCAGTAGCTCGAGGCCGACAGATACGCAGTATTTT
CDR3aa: CASSSRPTDTQYF

abundance: NA
v_gene: TRBV7-9
d_gene: NA
j_gene: TRBJ1-3
CDR3nt: TGTGCCAGCAGCCCAGTCTCTGGAAACACCATATATTTT
CDR3aa: CASSPVSGNTIYF

abundance: NA
v_gene: TRBV10-3
d_gene: NA
j_gene: TRBJ2-2
CDR3nt: TGTGCCATCAGGGCTCCCCTCGCCGACACCGGGGAGCTGTTTTTT
CDR3aa: CAIRAPLADTGELFF

abundance: NA
v_gene: TRBV9
d_gene: NA
j_gene: TRBJ2-1
CDR3nt: TGTGCCAGCAGCGGGGGCCTGCGGGGCCGGCTAGATGAGCAGTTCTTC
CDR3aa: CASSGGLRGRLDEQFF

abundance: NA
v_gene: TRBV3-1/TRBV3-2
d_gene: NA
j_gene: TRBJ1-6
CDR3nt: TGTGCCAGCAGCCAAAGGGGGGGGCCTGGGAATTCACCCCTCCACTTT
CDR3aa: CASSQRGGPGNSPLHF

abundance: NA
v_gene: TRBV6-5
d_gene: TRBD1
j_gene: TRBJ1-5
CDR3nt: TGTGCCAGCAGTCGAGACAGGGCCAGCAATCAGCCCCAGCATTTT
CDR3aa: CASSRDRASNQPQHF

abundance: few
v_gene: TRBV6-4
d_gene: NA
j_gene: TRBJ1-6
CDR3nt: TGTGCCAGCAGTGACTACTGGAATTCACCCCTCCACTTT
CDR3aa: CASSDYWNSPLHF

abundance: NA
v_gene: TRBV6-5
d_gene: TRBD1
j_gene: TRBJ2-7
CDR3nt: TGTGCCAGCAGTCCCCCGGGACAGTCTTACGAGCAGTACTTC
CDR3aa: CASSPPGQSYEQYF

abundance: NA
v_gene: TRBV7-3
d_gene: TRBD2
j_gene: TRBJ2-1
CDR3nt: TGTGCCAGCAGCCCAGGACTAGCCTCGAATGAGCAGTTCTTC
CDR3aa: CASSPGLASNEQFF

abundance: NA
v_gene: TRBV6-5
d_gene: TRBD1
j_gene: TRBJ1-5
CDR3nt: TGTGCCAGTCGGGACAGGGGGTATCAGCCCCAGCATTTT
CDR3aa: CASRDRGYQPQHF

abundance: NA
v_gene: TRBV19
d_gene: TRBD1
j_gene: TRBJ1-4
CDR3nt: TGTGCCAGTACCCCAACAGGGGCCAATGAAAAACTGTTTTTT
CDR3aa: CASTPTGANEKLFF

abundance: NA
v_gene: TRBV12-3/TRBV12-4
d_gene: TRBD1
j_gene: TRBJ1-2
CDR3nt: TGTGCCAGCAGTTCGGACAGGGGTAACGGCTACACCTTC
CDR3aa: CASSSDRGNGYTF

abundance: NA
v_gene: TRBV7-2
d_gene: NA
j_gene: TRBJ1-2
CDR3nt: TGTGCCAGCAGCCCGGCAGGGTATGTGAACTATGGCTACACCTTC
CDR3aa: CASSPAGYVNYGYTF

abundance: NA
v_gene: TRBV5-4
d_gene: TRBD2
j_gene: TRBJ2-7
CDR3nt: TGTGCCTCCCGGGGAATTTTGACTAGCGGTATTGAGCAGTACTTC
CDR3aa: CASRGILTSGIEQYF

abundance: NA
v_gene: TRBV4-1
d_gene: TRBD1
j_gene: TRBJ1-1
CDR3nt: TGCGCCAGCAGCCACCGGGACAGGGACACTGAAGCTTTCTTT
CDR3aa: CASSHRDRDTEAFF

abundance: NA
v_gene: TRBV7-9
d_gene: TRBD2
j_gene: TRBJ2-1
CDR3nt: TGTGCCAGCAGCTTATCCTCTAGCGGGCGCGGGCTTTTCTATGAGCAGTTCTTC
CDR3aa: CASSLSSSGRGLFYEQFF

abundance: NA
v_gene: TRBV30
d_gene: NA
j_gene: TRBJ1-4
CDR3nt: TGTGCCTGGGGATCCGGGGGGATAGGGGAACTGTTTTTT
CDR3aa: CAWGSGGIGELFF

abundance: NA
v_gene: TRBV15
d_gene: NA
j_gene: TRBJ2-1
CDR3nt: TGTGCCACCAGCGGGTTGATACAGGGTACCTACAATGAGCAGTTCTTC
CDR3aa: CATSGLIQGTYNEQFF

abundance: NA
v_gene: TRBV7-9
d_gene: TRBD2
j_gene: TRBJ2-3
CDR3nt: TGTGCCAGCAGCTTAGCGGGGGGGTTCACAGATACGCAGTATTTT
CDR3aa: CASSLAGGFTDTQYF

abundance: NA
v_gene: TRBV5-6
d_gene: TRBD1
j_gene: TRBJ1-6
CDR3nt: TGTGCCAGCAGCTTCCGACAGGGGGAAGCACCCCTCCACTTT
CDR3aa: CASSFRQGEAPLHF

abundance: NA
v_gene: TRBV9
d_gene: NA
j_gene: TRBJ2-1
CDR3nt: TGTGCCAGCAGCGTAGTTGCCAGGGCCAATGAGCAGTTCTTC
CDR3aa: CASSVVARANEQFF

abundance: once
v_gene: TRBV5-1
d_gene: TRBD1
j_gene: TRBJ2-1
CDR3nt: TGCGCCAGCAGCTTGCAGGGGGCGGTCTCCTACAATGAGCAGTTCTTC
CDR3aa: CASSLQGAVSYNEQFF

abundance: once
v_gene: TRBV6-2/TRBV6-3
d_gene: TRBD1
j_gene: TRBJ1-1
CDR3nt: TGTGCCAGCAGCCCTCGGACAGGAGGCACTGAAGCTTTCTTT
CDR3aa: CASSPRTGGTEAFF